The 8 T cell receptor beta chains reported below all come from one sample, sequenced in a study of neurological immune-mediated disorders. TCRdb re-analysed the 5' RACE reads in MiXCR, keeping a single row per CDR3 protein. The table shows under 40,000 distinct CDR3 sequences, with over 12% occurring only once. The sequencing sample was made of PBMCs. These TCRs come from a woman in her fifties or sixties with HTLV-1-associated myelopathy (HAM/TSP).

At least ten counts were recorded for this clonotype. The CDR3 here is CASSPRRDSPLHF. DNA for the CDR3: TGCGCCAGCAGCCCTAGACGGGATTCACCCCTCCACTTT. This sequence joins TRBV5-1 and TRBJ1-6; D uncertain. V was clipped by 4 bases and J by 8 bases, with 10 bases between them. The CDR3 extends over 13 amino acids. Germline V gene lookup returns CDR1 SGHRS and CDR2 YFSETQ.

In its sample, this clonotype was seen a few times. The chain carries TRBV5-6 and TRBJ2-7; 9 nucleotides match TRBD1. CDR1 SGHDT and CDR2 YYEEEE come from the germline V gene. Trimming took 0 bases from V and 6 from J; bases not matched to a gene: 10. The CDR3 spans 16 residues. For the CDR3, the DNA is TGTGCCAGCAGCTTGGGAACCGGGACAGGGTCCGTCGAGCAGTACTTC. Residues: CASSLGTGTGSVEQYF. The full variable domain, its missing parts supplied by reference TRBV5-6 and TRBJ2-7, is DAGVTQSPTHLIKTRGQQVTLRCSPKSGHDTVSWYQQALGQGPQFIFQYYEEEERQRGNFPDRFSGHQFPNYSSELNVNALLLGDSALYLCASSLGTGTGSVEQYFGPGTRLTVT.

This clonotype was seen repeatedly, ten times or more. The rearrangement links TRBV5-1 to TRBJ2-6; 8 bases line up with TRBD2. The ends lost 2 bases at V and 2 bases at J; junction bases unmatched: 6. Germline V gene data show CDR1 as SGHRS and CDR2 as YFSETQ. The CDR3 covers 17 residues. The CDR3: CASSFPTGGTGANVLTF. The CDR3 DNA reads as TGCGCCAGCAGCTTCCCAACGGGGGGGACTGGGGCCAACGTCCTGACTTTC.

This clonotype was counted many times. The V and J genes are TRBV6-5 and TRBJ2-7; D gene unclear. V was shortened by 5 bases and J by 7 bases, with 21 bases between the two germline ends. The CDR3 runs to 15 residues. CDR1 and CDR2 from the germline V gene are MNHEY and SVGAGI. CDR3 in amino acids: CASSTDRGSKREQYV. Here the CDR3 DNA reads TGTGCCAGCAGTACTGACCGTGGTAGTAAAAGGGAGCAGTACGTC.

This chain links TRBV12-3 or TRBV12-4 with TRBJ2-5; a possible D gene is TRBD2 (6 bases). This CDR3 is 13 amino acids long. With 5 bases removed from V and 7 bases from J, the gap between germline ends came to 14 bases. CDR3: CASSLGGLGTQYF. The DNA for the CDR3 is TGTGCCAGCAGTCTTGGAGGGCTGGGGACCCAGTACTTC.

By frequency in the sample, this clonotype is medium-sized (0.01 to 0.1%). The chain links TRBV20-1 to TRBJ1-1; D call uncertain. The CDR3 is 11 residues long. The germline V and J ends were trimmed by 5 bases and 0 bases, with 4 bases remaining between them. Germline lookup yields CDR1 DFQATT and CDR2 SNEGSKA (reference sequence). CDR3 DNA: TGCAGTGCTCCAGTGAACACTGAAGCTTTCTTT. Its protein product is CSAPVNTEAFF.

Ten or more counts support this clonotype. V and J are TRBV5-6 and TRBJ1-1, with 8 bases aligning to TRBD1. Per the germline V gene, CDR1 is SGHDT and CDR2 is YYEEEE. This CDR3 has 15 residues. J was trimmed by 0 bases and V by 6 bases; bases with no gene match: 7. CDR3 sequence reads: CASTFRTGMNTEAFF. The CDR3 DNA reads as TGTGCCAGCACCTTTAGGACAGGGATGAACACTGAAGCTTTCTTT.

This clonotype was counted many times. CDR3 protein: CASSNRQGSYEQYF. The CDR3 DNA follows: TGTGCCAGCAGCAACCGACAGGGAAGCTACGAGCAGTACTTC. This chain uses TRBV6-5 with TRBJ2-7; the match to TRBD1 covers 7 bases. CDR1 and CDR2 from the germline V gene are MNHEY and SVGAGI. This CDR3 is built from 14 residues. The V gene end was trimmed by 6 bases and the J gene end by 3 bases; junction bases not matched to a gene: 8.